The rows below give T cell receptor beta chains drawn from one sample of a study of OX40 agonist ivuxolimab in advanced cancers. Only in-frame clones appear in the TCRdb table, and some are missing; sequencing was by immunoSEQ multiplex PCR. The sample lists tens of thousands of clones, approximately 90% occurring once. The sequencing here drew on CD4+ or CD8+ T cells sorted from blood, taken in a trial of the OX40 agonist ivuxolimab. Receptors were obtained from an adult with an advanced solid tumor such as melanoma, head and neck, liver or kidney cancer. Each CDR3 is given with its conserved first and last residue. The order of the fields is J gene, V gene, D gene, clone size, CDR3 DNA, CDR3 protein. D genes are given only for firm matches. Clone size, where shown, is once, few, many, or a class for clones that have expanded.

J gene: TRBJ2-2; V gene: TRBV6-5; D gene: TRBD2; clone size: once; CDR3 DNA: TGTGCCAGCAGACCCGGGGGGGCTAGGGTCGGGGAGCTGTTTTTT; CDR3 protein: CASRPGGARVGELFF
J gene: TRBJ2-7; V gene: TRBV7-9; D gene: -; clone size: -; CDR3 DNA: TGTGCCAGCAGCTTAGGTTCCCTCTACGAGCAGTACTTC; CDR3 protein: CASSLGSLYEQYF
J gene: TRBJ1-1; V gene: TRBV18; D gene: -; clone size: few; CDR3 DNA: TGTGCCAGCTCACCAAGGGGGACAATGAACACTGAAGCTTTCTTT; CDR3 protein: CASSPRGTMNTEAFF
J gene: TRBJ2-5; V gene: TRBV10-3; D gene: -; clone size: -; CDR3 DNA: TGTGCCATCAGTGCAACGAGGGAGACCCAGTACTTC; CDR3 protein: CAISATRETQYF
J gene: TRBJ1-1; V gene: TRBV18; D gene: -; clone size: -; CDR3 DNA: TGTGCCAGCTCACCATCGAACACTGAAGCTTTCTTT; CDR3 protein: CASSPSNTEAFF
J gene: TRBJ2-7; V gene: TRBV6-5; D gene: -; clone size: -; CDR3 DNA: TGTGCCAGCAGTCCTCGGTTCAGGGACGGCCACGGGCAGTACTTC; CDR3 protein: CASSPRFRDGHGQYF
J gene: TRBJ2-3; V gene: TRBV4-1; D gene: TRBD2; clone size: once; CDR3 DNA: TGCGCCAGCAGCCGGACTAGCGTCGGCACAGATACGCAGTATTTT; CDR3 protein: CASSRTSVGTDTQYF
J gene: TRBJ1-5; V gene: TRBV19; D gene: -; clone size: -; CDR3 DNA: TGTGCCAGTAGTACGGGACCTAGGAGTCAGCCCCAGCATTTT; CDR3 protein: CASSTGPRSQPQHF
J gene: TRBJ1-1; V gene: TRBV7-9; D gene: -; clone size: once; CDR3 DNA: TGTGCCAGCAGCCTAGGGGGAGTTGAAGCTTTCTTT; CDR3 protein: CASSLGGVEAFF
J gene: TRBJ2-2; V gene: TRBV7-9; D gene: -; clone size: -; CDR3 DNA: TGTGCCAGCAGCTTATCTGGGGTTGACACCGGGGAGCTGTTTTTT; CDR3 protein: CASSLSGVDTGELFF
J gene: TRBJ2-1; V gene: TRBV5-1; D gene: -; clone size: -; CDR3 DNA: TGCGCCAGCAGCTCGAGGGGAGCGTACAATGAGCAGTTCTTC; CDR3 protein: CASSSRGAYNEQFF
J gene: TRBJ2-6; V gene: TRBV19; D gene: -; clone size: -; CDR3 DNA: TGTGCCACTGGGTTTAATGGGGCCAACGTCCTGACTTTC; CDR3 protein: CATGFNGANVLTF
J gene: TRBJ2-7; V gene: TRBV15; D gene: -; clone size: once; CDR3 DNA: TGTGCCACCAGCAGAGAGGGTCGCGGATCGGAGCAGTACTTC; CDR3 protein: CATSREGRGSEQYF
J gene: TRBJ1-2; V gene: TRBV27; D gene: TRBD1; clone size: -; CDR3 DNA: TGTGCCAGCAGTTTACGGCGGACAGGCGAAACTGGCTACACCTTC; CDR3 protein: CASSLRRTGETGYTF
J gene: TRBJ2-7; V gene: TRBV5-1; D gene: TRBD2; clone size: -; CDR3 DNA: TGCGCCAGCAGCTTGGGGGGACCGGGACTAGGCTCCCTGGAGCAGTACTTC; CDR3 protein: CASSLGGPGLGSLEQYF
J gene: TRBJ2-7; V gene: TRBV5-1; D gene: -; clone size: -; CDR3 DNA: TGCGCCAGCAGCATAGGAACCGGGACTGGGGCCAGGGAGCAGTACTTC; CDR3 protein: CASSIGTGTGAREQYF
J gene: TRBJ2-7; V gene: TRBV6-5; D gene: -; clone size: -; CDR3 DNA: TGTGCCAGCAGTTACGCAGGCACTAGCTCCTACGAGCAGTACTTC; CDR3 protein: CASSYAGTSSYEQYF
J gene: TRBJ2-2; V gene: TRBV30; D gene: TRBD2; clone size: once; CDR3 DNA: TGTGCCTGGGGCGGGGGTTACACCGGGGAGCTGTTTTTT; CDR3 protein: CAWGGGYTGELFF
J gene: TRBJ1-2; V gene: TRBV27; D gene: TRBD1; clone size: -; CDR3 DNA: TGTGCCAGCAGCCCGGCAGGGGGATCAGTGAGTGGCTACACCTTC; CDR3 protein: CASSPAGGSVSGYTF
J gene: TRBJ2-2; V gene: TRBV28; D gene: -; clone size: -; CDR3 DNA: TGTGCCAGCAGTTTATGGGGTCGGAACACCGGGGAGCTGTTTTTT; CDR3 protein: CASSLWGRNTGELFF
J gene: TRBJ1-5; V gene: TRBV5-5; D gene: -; clone size: -; CDR3 DNA: TGTGCCAGCAGCTTGGGCAGAGGCAATCAGCCCCAGCATTTT; CDR3 protein: CASSLGRGNQPQHF
J gene: TRBJ2-2; V gene: TRBV14; D gene: -; clone size: -; CDR3 DNA: TGTGCCAGCAGCCAAGAGGGGCGCACGAACACCGGGGAGCTGTTTTTT; CDR3 protein: CASSQEGRTNTGELFF
J gene: TRBJ2-3; V gene: TRBV19; D gene: -; clone size: -; CDR3 DNA: TGTGCCAGTAGTCTCACGGGACTCCTCGGCTACGATACGCAGTATTTT; CDR3 protein: CASSLTGLLGYDTQYF
J gene: TRBJ1-5; V gene: TRBV4-1; D gene: TRBD1; clone size: once; CDR3 DNA: TGCGCCAGCAGCCAAGAAGTCGCCAGGGGGGGTCAGCCCCAGCATTTT; CDR3 protein: CASSQEVARGGQPQHF
J gene: TRBJ1-4; V gene: TRBV27; D gene: TRBD1; clone size: -; CDR3 DNA: TGTGCCAGCAGTCCCCGACAGGGGCCGACAACTAATGAAAAACTGTTTTTT; CDR3 protein: CASSPRQGPTTNEKLFF
J gene: TRBJ2-1; V gene: TRBV16; D gene: -; clone size: -; CDR3 DNA: TGTGCCAGCAGCCAAGAGGTAGGAGGGGGCGGATCGGGCAATGAGCAGTTCTTC; CDR3 protein: CASSQEVGGGGSGNEQFF
J gene: TRBJ2-1; V gene: TRBV2; D gene: TRBD2; clone size: medium-sized; CDR3 DNA: TGTGCCAGCAGGTCAGCGGGGGGTATCAATGAGCAGTTCTTC; CDR3 protein: CASRSAGGINEQFF
J gene: TRBJ1-2; V gene: TRBV11-2; D gene: -; clone size: -; CDR3 DNA: TGTGCCAGCAGCCCTTCTAACTATGGCTACACCTTC; CDR3 protein: CASSPSNYGYTF
J gene: TRBJ1-1; V gene: TRBV6-6; D gene: -; clone size: -; CDR3 DNA: TGTGCCAGCAGTTACTCGACGGGAGCTTTCTTT; CDR3 protein: CASSYSTGAFF
J gene: TRBJ2-1; V gene: TRBV7-9; D gene: -; clone size: once; CDR3 DNA: TGTGCCAGCAGCTTAGAAGCTAGCGCCAATGAGCAGTTCTTC; CDR3 protein: CASSLEASANEQFF
J gene: TRBJ1-4; V gene: TRBV7-2; D gene: -; clone size: once; CDR3 DNA: TGTGCCAGCAGCCGCTACTGGGGGGCGCGTGGGGAAAAACTGTTTTTT; CDR3 protein: CASSRYWGARGEKLFF
J gene: TRBJ1-1; V gene: TRBV5-1; D gene: TRBD1; clone size: -; CDR3 DNA: TGCGCCAGCAGCTTCGAGGACAGGGTACCTTTCTTT; CDR3 protein: CASSFEDRVPFF
J gene: TRBJ2-7; V gene: TRBV5-5; D gene: TRBD1; clone size: -; CDR3 DNA: TGTGCCAGCAGCCCGGGACAGTACTACGAGCAGTACTTC; CDR3 protein: CASSPGQYYEQYF
J gene: TRBJ1-5; V gene: TRBV4-1; D gene: -; clone size: -; CDR3 DNA: TGCGCCAGCAGCCAAGGGGCGACCTATCAGCCCCAGCATTTT; CDR3 protein: CASSQGATYQPQHF
J gene: TRBJ1-2; V gene: TRBV10-3; D gene: -; clone size: -; CDR3 DNA: TGTGCCATCAGTGAGTCTCAGGACCGCACTCTATATGGCTACACCTTC; CDR3 protein: CAISESQDRTLYGYTF
J gene: TRBJ2-3; V gene: TRBV20-1; D gene: -; clone size: -; CDR3 DNA: TGCAGTTCCTACACAGATACGCAGTATTTT; CDR3 protein: CSSYTDTQYF
J gene: TRBJ2-1; V gene: TRBV5-6; D gene: TRBD2; clone size: -; CDR3 DNA: TGTGCCAGCAGCTTGCGGACTAGCGGAGTGAATGAGCAGTTCTTC; CDR3 protein: CASSLRTSGVNEQFF
J gene: TRBJ2-2; V gene: TRBV5-1; D gene: -; clone size: -; CDR3 DNA: TGCGCCAGCAGCTTGGACAGGGCAATTAACACCGGGGAGCTGTTTTTT; CDR3 protein: CASSLDRAINTGELFF
J gene: TRBJ1-3; V gene: TRBV2; D gene: -; clone size: -; CDR3 DNA: TGTGCCAGCAGTGATGTTGCAGAACCCTCTGGAAACACCATATATTTT; CDR3 protein: CASSDVAEPSGNTIYF
J gene: TRBJ2-2; V gene: TRBV18; D gene: -; clone size: few; CDR3 DNA: TGTGCCAGCTCACCAGTAGGGAATCTGAACACCGGGGAGCTGTTTTTT; CDR3 protein: CASSPVGNLNTGELFF
J gene: TRBJ2-1; V gene: TRBV21-1; D gene: -; clone size: -; CDR3 DNA: TGTGCCAGCAGCAAAAGGTTTGGCCGGCCGCGTGAACAGGGGGCTCACAATGAGCAGTTCTTC; CDR3 protein: CASSKRFGRPREQGAHNEQFF
J gene: TRBJ2-5; V gene: TRBV7-7; D gene: -; clone size: -; CDR3 DNA: TGTGCTAGCAGCCTGGGTCTATCCCAAGAGACCCAGTACTTC; CDR3 protein: CASSLGLSQETQYF
J gene: TRBJ2-2; V gene: TRBV4-2; D gene: -; clone size: -; CDR3 DNA: TGTGCCAGCAGCCAAGATCTCGGGGTTCGGGTCGGGGAGCTGTTTTTT; CDR3 protein: CASSQDLGVRVGELFF
J gene: TRBJ2-4; V gene: TRBV7-8; D gene: -; clone size: once; CDR3 DNA: TGTGCCAGCAGCCCCACCGTGGACACGGCCAAAAACATTCAGTACTTC; CDR3 protein: CASSPTVDTAKNIQYF
J gene: TRBJ1-2; V gene: TRBV2; D gene: TRBD1; clone size: -; CDR3 DNA: TGTGCCAGCAGTGAATCCAGGGACAGGGCTGGCTACACCTTC; CDR3 protein: CASSESRDRAGYTF
J gene: TRBJ2-5; V gene: TRBV4-2; D gene: TRBD1; clone size: -; CDR3 DNA: TGTGCCAGCAGCCAAGATCCTATGGGGACAGGGCGAGAGACCCAGTACTTC; CDR3 protein: CASSQDPMGTGRETQYF
J gene: TRBJ2-5; V gene: TRBV7-2; D gene: TRBD2; clone size: -; CDR3 DNA: TGTGCCAGCAGCCCCTCCGGGGGGATGGAGACCCAGTACTTC; CDR3 protein: CASSPSGGMETQYF
J gene: TRBJ2-2; V gene: TRBV4-2; D gene: -; clone size: -; CDR3 DNA: TGTGCCAGCAGCTTGCGCCCCGGGGAGCTGTTTTTT; CDR3 protein: CASSLRPGELFF